A single sample gave rise to the 9 T cell receptor beta chains below, sequenced in a study of blood T cell repertoires in COVID-19 (TCRdb year 2020). Libraries were built with the immunoSEQ multiplex PCR assay. TCRdb holds this immuneACCESS table with in-frame rearrangements only. Some clones are missing; in checked studies, unresolved V genes explain under half, and the rest has no known cause. The sample includes about 120,000 clones, with about 87% observed a single time. Approximately 10% of the sample comes from the top ten. Sequencing was done on a sample of peripheral blood. The receptors were sampled from a man between 45 and 60 years old with acute or convalescent COVID-19.

CDR3 loop: CASSEGVSFNYGYTF. In nucleotides, the CDR3 is TGCGCCAGCAGTGAAGGGGTCAGTTTTAACTATGGCTACACCTTC. This rearrangement joins TRBV10-2 to TRBJ1-2, with D maybe TRBD1 (5 bases). The CDR3 sequence is 15 residues long. Germline values: CDR1 WSHSY, CDR2 SAAADI. Trimming shortened V by 3 bases and J by 1 base, and 12 bases separated the two germline ends.

This sequence joins TRBV18 and TRBJ1-1; D is possibly TRBD1 (5 bases). In germline, CDR1 is KGHSH, CDR2 LQKENI. V lost 4 bases and J 1 base, leaving 13 bases between the germline ends. The CDR3 has 15 residues. CDR3 residues: CASSLALQGNTEAFF. DNA of the CDR3: TGTGCCAGCTCACTTGCGCTGCAGGGGAACACTGAAGCTTTCTTT.

The V and J genes are TRBV5-4 and TRBJ2-1, with TRBD2 identical over 9 bases. Germline values: CDR1 SGHNT, CDR2 YYREEE (reference sequence). The J segment lost 10 bases and the V segment lost 3 bases, leaving 2 bases of the junction unmatched. The CDR3 spans 12 residues. The CDR3, as DNA: TGTGCCAGCAGCTCCCTAGCGGGAGAGCAGTTCTTC. Protein product: CASSSLAGEQFF.

This rearrangement joins TRBV19 to TRBJ1-5; D possibly corresponds to TRBD1 (6 bases). Trimming removed 8 bases at V and 1 base at J, with 15 bases between. The CDR3 consists of 15 residues. Germline assignment: CDR1 LNHDA and CDR2 SQIVND (reference sequence). The CDR3 reads CASDQGQASNQPQHF. The DNA for the CDR3 is TGTGCCAGTGACCAGGGACAAGCAAGCAATCAGCCCCAGCATTTT.

The CDR3 is CSASLGLAGGHSYNEQFF. The CDR3 bases are TGCAGTGCTAGTTTGGGACTAGCGGGAGGACACTCCTACAATGAGCAGTTCTTC. The chain links TRBV20-1 to TRBJ2-1, with TRBD2 matching over 15 bases. Germline V CDR1 and CDR2: DFQATT, SNEGSKA (reference sequence). Germline trimming cut 3 bases from V and 0 bases from J; bases unmatched to any gene: 6. The CDR3 is 18 residues long.

In DNA form, the CDR3 reads TGTGCCAGCAGCCCAGGACTAGGAGTTACCGATGAGCAGTTCTTC. Residues: CASSPGLGVTDEQFF. The chain has TRBV11-3 and TRBJ2-1, with 7 positions matching TRBD2. The length of the CDR3 is 15 residues. The germline gives CDR1 SGHNT, CDR2 YENEEA. Unmatched junction bases numbered 12, after V lost 5 bases and J lost 8 bases.

The rearrangement links TRBV4-1 to TRBJ2-1; a possible D gene is TRBD1 (6 bases). From germline, CDR1 is MGHRA and CDR2 YSYEKL. This CDR3 has 15 residues. The V gene lost 7 bases and the J gene lost 6 bases, with 19 bases spanning the gap. Here the CDR3 reads CASTLQGYATNEQFF. The CDR3 coding sequence is TGCGCCAGCACCTTGCAGGGGTACGCCACCAATGAGCAGTTCTTC.

The V gene is TRBV4-2, the J gene TRBJ2-3, with 12 positions matching TRBD2. V lost 1 base to trimming and J lost 2 bases; unmatched junction nucleotides: 4. Germline CDR1 LGHNA, CDR2 YNFKEQ. The CDR3 is 17 amino acids. The CDR3 nucleotides read TGTGCCAGCAGCCAAGGGACTAGCGGGACCCCCACAGATACGCAGTATTTT. Amino acids: CASSQGTSGTPTDTQYF.

The DNA of the CDR3 is TGTGCCACCTACGTTGGGGGGACAGCCTATAATTCACCCCTCCACTTT. Translating it yields CATYVGGTAYNSPLHF. V is TRBV28 and J is TRBJ1-6, with 7 bases fitting TRBD1. In germline, CDR1 is MDHEN, CDR2 SYDVKM. The CDR3 contains 16 residues. V shed 10 bases, J shed 2 bases, and the junction held 11 bases outside the gene matches.